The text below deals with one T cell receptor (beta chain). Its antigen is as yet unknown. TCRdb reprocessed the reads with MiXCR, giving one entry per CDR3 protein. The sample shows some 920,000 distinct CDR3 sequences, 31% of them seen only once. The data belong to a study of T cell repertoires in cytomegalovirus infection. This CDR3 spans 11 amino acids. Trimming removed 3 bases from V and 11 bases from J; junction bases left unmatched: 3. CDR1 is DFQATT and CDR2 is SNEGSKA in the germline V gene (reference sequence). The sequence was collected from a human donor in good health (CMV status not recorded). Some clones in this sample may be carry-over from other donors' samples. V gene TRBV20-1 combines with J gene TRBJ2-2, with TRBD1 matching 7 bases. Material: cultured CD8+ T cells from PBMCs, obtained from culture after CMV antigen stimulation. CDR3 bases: TGCAGTGCTAGCGAAGGGGGCGAGCTGTTTTTT. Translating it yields CSASEGGELFF.